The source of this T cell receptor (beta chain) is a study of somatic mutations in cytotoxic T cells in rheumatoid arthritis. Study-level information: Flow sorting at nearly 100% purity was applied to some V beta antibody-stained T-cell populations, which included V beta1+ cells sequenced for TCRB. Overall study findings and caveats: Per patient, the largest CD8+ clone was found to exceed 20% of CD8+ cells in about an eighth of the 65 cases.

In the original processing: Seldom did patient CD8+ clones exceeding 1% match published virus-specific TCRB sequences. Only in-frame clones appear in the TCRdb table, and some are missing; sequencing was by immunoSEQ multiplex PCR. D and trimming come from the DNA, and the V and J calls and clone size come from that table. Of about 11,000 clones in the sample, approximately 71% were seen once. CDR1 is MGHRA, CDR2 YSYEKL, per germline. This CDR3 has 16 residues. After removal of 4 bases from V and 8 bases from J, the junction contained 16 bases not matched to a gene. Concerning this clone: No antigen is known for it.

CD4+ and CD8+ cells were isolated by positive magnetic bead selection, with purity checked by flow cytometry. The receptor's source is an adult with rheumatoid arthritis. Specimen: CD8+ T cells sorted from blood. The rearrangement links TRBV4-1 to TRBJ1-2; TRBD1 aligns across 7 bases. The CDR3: CASSPSPGGDSMGYTF. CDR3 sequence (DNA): TGCGCCAGCAGCCCATCCCCAGGGGGAGACTCTATGGGCTACACCTTC.